The entry below describes one T cell receptor beta chain. Its specificity is not known. Method: immunoSEQ multiplex PCR; TCRdb's copy keeps in-frame clones and lacks some. Of approximately 90,000 clones in the sample, approximately 90% were seen once. These data originate in a study of OX40 agonist ivuxolimab in advanced cancers. Study outcomes and limitations: Some patients without response likewise showed low normalized clonal expansion. In the 0.1 to 3.0 mg/kg range, CD4+ and CD8+ blood T cells had expanded clonally by week 6.

Material: CD4+ or CD8+ T cells sorted from blood, obtained in a trial of the OX40 agonist ivuxolimab. The TCR comes from an adult with an advanced solid tumor such as melanoma, head and neck, liver or kidney cancer.

The CDR3 here is CASSPSTSGTSGEQYF. The CDR3 DNA reads TGTGCCAGCTCACCGTCGACTAGCGGGACGTCTGGGGAGCAGTACTTC. The V call is TRBV18, the J call TRBJ2-7, with 11 bases fitting TRBD2. Per germline, CDR1 KGHSH and CDR2 LQKENI. The CDR3 covers 16 residues. V trimming: 3 bases; J trimming: 7 bases; junction bases outside the gene matches: 11.